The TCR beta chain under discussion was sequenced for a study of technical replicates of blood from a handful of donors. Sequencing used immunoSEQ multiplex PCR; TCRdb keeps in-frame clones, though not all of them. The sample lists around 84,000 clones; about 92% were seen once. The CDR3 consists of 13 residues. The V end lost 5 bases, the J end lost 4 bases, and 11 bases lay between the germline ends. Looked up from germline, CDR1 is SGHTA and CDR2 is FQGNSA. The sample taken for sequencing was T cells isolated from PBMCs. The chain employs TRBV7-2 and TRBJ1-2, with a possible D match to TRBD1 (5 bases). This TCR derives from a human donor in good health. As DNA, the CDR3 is TGTGCCAGCAGCGCCGACACAGGCTATGGCTACACCTTC. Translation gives CASSADTGYGYTF.